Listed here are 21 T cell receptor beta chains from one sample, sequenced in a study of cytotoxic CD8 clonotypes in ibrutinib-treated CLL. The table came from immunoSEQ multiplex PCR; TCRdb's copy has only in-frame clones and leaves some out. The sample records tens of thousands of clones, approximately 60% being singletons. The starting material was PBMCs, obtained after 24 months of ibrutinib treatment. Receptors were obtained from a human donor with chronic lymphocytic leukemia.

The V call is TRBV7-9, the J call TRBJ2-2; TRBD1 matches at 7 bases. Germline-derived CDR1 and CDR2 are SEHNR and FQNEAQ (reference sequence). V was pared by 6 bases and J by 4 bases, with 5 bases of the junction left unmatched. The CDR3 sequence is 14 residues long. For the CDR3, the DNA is TGTGCCAGCAGAAGGGACAGCGGCACCGGGGAGCTGTTTTTT. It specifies CASRRDSGTGELFF.

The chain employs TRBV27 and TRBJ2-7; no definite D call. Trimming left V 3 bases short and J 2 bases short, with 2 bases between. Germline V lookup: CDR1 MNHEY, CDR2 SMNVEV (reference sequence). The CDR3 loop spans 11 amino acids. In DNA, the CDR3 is TGTGCCAGCAGTTTCCCCTACGAGCAGTACGTC. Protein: CASSFPYEQYV.

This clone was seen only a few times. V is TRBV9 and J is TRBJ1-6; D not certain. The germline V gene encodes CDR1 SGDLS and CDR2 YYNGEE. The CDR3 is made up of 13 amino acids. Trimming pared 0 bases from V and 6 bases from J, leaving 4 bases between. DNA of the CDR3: TGTGCCAGCAGCGTAGGTCGTAATTCACCCCTCCACTTT. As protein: CASSVGRNSPLHF.

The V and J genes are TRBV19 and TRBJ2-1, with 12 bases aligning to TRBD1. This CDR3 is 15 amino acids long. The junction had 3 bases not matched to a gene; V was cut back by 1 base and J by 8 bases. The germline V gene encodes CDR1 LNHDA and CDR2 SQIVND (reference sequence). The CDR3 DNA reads TGTGCCAGTAGTATAGCCGGGACAGGGGGCGATGAGCAGTTCTTC. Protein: CASSIAGTGGDEQFF. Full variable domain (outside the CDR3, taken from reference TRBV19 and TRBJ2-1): DGGITQSPKYLFRKEGQNVTLSCEQNLNHDAMYWYRQDPGQGLRLIYYSQIVNDFQKGDIAEGYSVSREKKESFPLTVTSAQKNPTAFYLCASSIAGTGGDEQFFGPGTRLTVL.

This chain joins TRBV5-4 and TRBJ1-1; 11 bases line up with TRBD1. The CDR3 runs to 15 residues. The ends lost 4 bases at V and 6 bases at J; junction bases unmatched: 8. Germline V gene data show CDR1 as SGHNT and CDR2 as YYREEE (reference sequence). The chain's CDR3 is CASSPAGTGGPEAFF. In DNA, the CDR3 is TGTGCCAGCAGCCCAGCCGGGACAGGGGGACCTGAAGCTTTCTTT.

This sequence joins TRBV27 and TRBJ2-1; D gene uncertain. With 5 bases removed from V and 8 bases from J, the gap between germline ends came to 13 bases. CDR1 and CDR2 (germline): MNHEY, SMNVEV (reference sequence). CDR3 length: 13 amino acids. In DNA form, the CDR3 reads TGTGCCAGCAGTCTGTTCCAGCAGGATGAGCAGTTCTTC. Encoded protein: CASSLFQQDEQFF.

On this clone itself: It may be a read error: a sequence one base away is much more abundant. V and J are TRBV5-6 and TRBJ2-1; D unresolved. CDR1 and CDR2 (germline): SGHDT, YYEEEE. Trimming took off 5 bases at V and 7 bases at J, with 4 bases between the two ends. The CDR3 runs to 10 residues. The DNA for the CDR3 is TGTGCCAGCAGTGGTAATGAGCAGTTCTTC. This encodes CASSGNEQFF. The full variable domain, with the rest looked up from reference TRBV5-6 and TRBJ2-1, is DAGVTQSPTHLIKTRGQQVTLRCSPKSGHDTVSWYQQALGQGPQFIFQYYEEEERQRGNFPDRFSGHQFPNYSSELNVNALLLGDSALYLCASSGNEQFFGPGTRLTVL.

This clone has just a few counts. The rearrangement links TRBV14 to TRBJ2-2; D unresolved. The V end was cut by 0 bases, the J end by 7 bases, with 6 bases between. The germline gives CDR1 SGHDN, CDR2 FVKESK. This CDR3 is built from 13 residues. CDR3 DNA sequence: TGTGCCAGCAGCCAAGATGGGGTCGGGGAGCTGTTTTTT. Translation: CASSQDGVGELFF.

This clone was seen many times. Here the CDR3 reads CASGLGNGYTF. The CDR3 bases are TGTGCCAGCGGGTTAGGGAATGGCTACACCTTC. The V call is TRBV6-4, the J call TRBJ1-2; D is unclear. This CDR3 comprises 11 residues. V dropped 8 bases and J dropped 6 bases, with 10 bases sitting between them. The germline V gene encodes CDR1 MRHNA and CDR2 SNTAGT.

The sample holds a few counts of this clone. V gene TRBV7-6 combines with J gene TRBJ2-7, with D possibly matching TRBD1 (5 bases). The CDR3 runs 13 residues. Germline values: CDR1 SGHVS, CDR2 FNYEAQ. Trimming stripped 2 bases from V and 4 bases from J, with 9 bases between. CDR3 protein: CASSLTDSYEQYF. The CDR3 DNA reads TGTGCCAGCAGCTTAACCGACAGTTACGAGCAGTACTTC.

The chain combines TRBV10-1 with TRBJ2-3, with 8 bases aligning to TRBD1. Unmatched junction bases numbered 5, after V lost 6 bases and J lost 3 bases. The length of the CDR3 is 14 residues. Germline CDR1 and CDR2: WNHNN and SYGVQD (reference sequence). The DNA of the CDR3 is TGCGCCAGCAGACCGGGACAGGCAACAGATACGCAGTATTTT. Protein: CASRPGQATDTQYF.

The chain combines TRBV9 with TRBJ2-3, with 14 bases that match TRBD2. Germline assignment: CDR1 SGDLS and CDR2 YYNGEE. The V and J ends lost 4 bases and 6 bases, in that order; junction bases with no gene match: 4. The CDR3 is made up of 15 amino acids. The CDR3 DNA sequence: TGTGCCAGCAGCCTGACTAGCGGGAGGGCGGATACGCAGTATTTT. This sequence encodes CASSLTSGRADTQYF.

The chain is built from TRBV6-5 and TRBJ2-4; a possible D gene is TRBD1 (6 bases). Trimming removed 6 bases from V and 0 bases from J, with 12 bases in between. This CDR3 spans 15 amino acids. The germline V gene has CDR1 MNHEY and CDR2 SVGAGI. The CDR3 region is CASRPRTVAKNIQYF. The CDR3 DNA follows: TGTGCCAGCAGGCCCCGGACAGTAGCCAAAAACATTCAGTACTTC.

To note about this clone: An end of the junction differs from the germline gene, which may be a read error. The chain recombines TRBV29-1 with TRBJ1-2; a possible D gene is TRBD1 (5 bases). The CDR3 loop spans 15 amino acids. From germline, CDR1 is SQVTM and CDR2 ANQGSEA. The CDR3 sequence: CSAEGAGQGFYGYTF. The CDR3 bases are TGCAGCGCTGAAGGAGCGGGGCAGGGTTTCTATGGCTACACCTTC.

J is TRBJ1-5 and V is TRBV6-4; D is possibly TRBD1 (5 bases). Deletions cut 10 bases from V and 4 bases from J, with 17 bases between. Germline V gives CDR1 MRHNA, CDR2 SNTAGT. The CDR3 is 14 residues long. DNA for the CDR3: TGTGCCAACCCCCTTGCCAGGGAGAATCAGCCCCAGCATTTT. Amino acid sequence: CANPLARENQPQHF.

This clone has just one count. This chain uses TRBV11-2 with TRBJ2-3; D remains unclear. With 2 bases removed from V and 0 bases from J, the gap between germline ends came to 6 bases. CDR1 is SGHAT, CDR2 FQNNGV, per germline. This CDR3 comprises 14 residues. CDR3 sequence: CASSLLPSTDTQYF. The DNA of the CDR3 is TGTGCCAGCAGCTTACTTCCTAGCACAGATACGCAGTATTTT.

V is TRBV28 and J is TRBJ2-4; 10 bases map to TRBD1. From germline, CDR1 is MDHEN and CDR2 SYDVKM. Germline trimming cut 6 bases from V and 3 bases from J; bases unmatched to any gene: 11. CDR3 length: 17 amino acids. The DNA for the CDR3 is TGTGCCAGCAGCCCATCGACAGGGGGCGCGGGCAAAAACATTCAGTACTTC. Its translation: CASSPSTGGAGKNIQYF.

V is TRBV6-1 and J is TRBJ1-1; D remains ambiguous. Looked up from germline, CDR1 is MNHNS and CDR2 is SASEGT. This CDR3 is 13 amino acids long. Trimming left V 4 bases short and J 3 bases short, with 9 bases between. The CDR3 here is CASSVTRDTEAFF. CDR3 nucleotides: TGTGCCAGCAGTGTAACTAGGGACACTGAAGCTTTCTTT.

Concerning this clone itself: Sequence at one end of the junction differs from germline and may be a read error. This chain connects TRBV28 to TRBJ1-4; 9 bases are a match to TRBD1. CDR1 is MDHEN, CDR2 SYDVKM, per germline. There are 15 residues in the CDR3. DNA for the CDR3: TGTGCCAGCAGTTTACCCGGGACAGGGTCTCTGAAAACTGTTTTT. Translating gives CASSLPGTGSLKTVF.

The CDR3 reads CASSLGGQGANYGYTF. For the CDR3, the DNA is TGCGCCAGCAGCTTGGGTGGACAGGGGGCTAACTATGGCTACACCTTC. V and J are TRBV5-1 and TRBJ1-2, with 10 bases matching TRBD1. Per the germline V gene, CDR1 is SGHRS and CDR2 is YFSETQ. V trimming: 0 bases; J trimming: 0 bases; junction bases outside the gene matches: 2. The CDR3 has 16 residues.

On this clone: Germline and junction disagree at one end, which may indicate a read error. The CDR3 sequence is CASSLEADLF. The CDR3 coding sequence is TGCGCCAGCAGCTTGGAGGCAGACTTGTTC. V usage is TRBV5-1 and J usage is TRBJ1-2, with D hard to call. This CDR3 has 10 residues. Germline lookup yields CDR1 SGHRS and CDR2 YFSETQ.